Following are 20 T cell receptor beta chains from one sample sequenced in a study of T cells after yellow fever vaccination. In TCRdb, the 5' RACE reads were re-called with MiXCR into one record per CDR3 protein. The repertoire has 90,000 to 130,000 distinct CDR3 sequences, 8% to 9.5% of them found once; the top ten carry 25%. The sequences come from CD8+ T cells sorted from PBMCs, collected 45 days after the yellow fever booster vaccination. These receptors originate from a young man who received the YFV17D yellow fever vaccine.

Ten or more counts support this clonotype. CDR3 DNA: TGTGCCAGCAGCCACGGGATTGTAGACTATGGCTACACCTTC. Protein sequence: CASSHGIVDYGYTF. The chain is built from TRBV3-1 and TRBJ1-2; D is ambiguous. CDR1 and CDR2 (germline): LGHDT, YNNKEL (reference sequence). The CDR3 extends over 14 amino acids. V was cut by 3 bases and J by 3 bases, with 11 bases left in between.

The chain is built from TRBV6-2 or TRBV6-3 and TRBJ2-7, with D unresolved. Germline CDR1 reads MNHEY; CDR2 reads SVGEGT. Trimming shortened V by 6 bases and J by 0 bases, and 3 bases separated the two germline ends. The CDR3 extends over 11 amino acids. The CDR3 sequence is CASRTSYEQYF. The CDR3 coding sequence is TGTGCCAGCAGGACCTCCTACGAGCAGTACTTC.

The table lists this clonotype with many counts. The J gene is TRBJ2-7, the V gene TRBV5-4; 10 bases map to TRBD1. Per the germline V gene, CDR1 is SGHNT and CDR2 is YYREEE (reference sequence). This CDR3 is 14 amino acids long. V was pared by 4 bases and J by 5 bases, with 6 bases of the junction left unmatched. The CDR3 nucleotides are TGTGCCAGCAGCCAAGGGACAGGGGTGGACGAGCAGTACTTC. It encodes CASSQGTGVDEQYF.

CDR3 loop: CASSPRRVYEQYF. CDR3 DNA sequence: TGTGCCAGCAGCCCTAGGCGCGTCTACGAGCAGTACTTC. J is TRBJ2-7 and V is TRBV7-2; D unresolved. The germline CDR1 and CDR2 sequences are SGHTA and FQGNSA. The CDR3 runs 13 residues. Trimming left V 5 bases short and J 3 bases short, with 11 bases between. The whole variable domain, remainder taken from reference TRBV7-2 and TRBJ2-7, is GAGVSQSPSNKVTEKGKDVELRCDPISGHTALYWYRQSLGQGLEFLIYFQGNSAPDKSGLPSDRFSAERTGGSVSTLTIQRTQQEDSAVYLCASSPRRVYEQYFGPGTRLTVT.

In this sample, this clonotype turned up many times. The chain couples TRBV29-1 to TRBJ1-1, with D possibly matching TRBD1 (6 bases). CDR1 and CDR2 (germline): SQVTM, ANQGSEA. This CDR3 is 10 amino acids long. Trimming pared 3 bases from V and 11 bases from J, leaving 10 bases between. The CDR3 DNA reads as TGCAGCGTTGAGGGGGCAGATGCTTTCTTT. It specifies CSVEGADAFF.

This clonotype has ten or more counts. The rearrangement joins TRBV2 to TRBJ2-1, with D perhaps matching TRBD2 (5 bases). CDR1 is SNHLY and CDR2 is FYNNEI in the germline V gene. The CDR3 totals 18 residues. V lost 11 bases, J lost 8 bases, and 34 bases lay in between. CDR3 DNA sequence: TGTGCCTTCAGTCCTCCTCAGGCTAGTTCGCACCCGGACTATGAGCAGTTCTTC. As protein: CAFSPPQASSHPDYEQFF. The full variable domain, with the rest looked up from reference TRBV2 and TRBJ2-1, is EPEVTQTPSHQVTQMGQEVILRCVPISNHLYFYWYRQILGQKVEFLVSFYNNEISEKSEIFDDQFSVERPDGSNFTLKIRSTKLEDSAMYFCAFSPPQASSHPDYEQFFGPGTRLTVL.

This clonotype came up a few times. The rearrangement uses TRBV10-3 and TRBJ2-7; 11 nucleotides match TRBD2. With V trimmed by 6 bases and J by 3 bases, 13 bases remained unmatched. Germline lookup yields CDR1 ENHRY and CDR2 SYGVKD. The CDR3 spans 17 residues. The CDR3 protein is CAISAGTSGPPGYEQYF. The CDR3, as DNA: TGTGCCATCAGCGCCGGGACTAGCGGACCCCCTGGCTACGAGCAGTACTTC.

This clonotype is a singleton in its sample. The chain has TRBV6-5 and TRBJ2-3, with TRBD2 matching over 10 bases. The J segment lost 6 bases and the V segment lost 1 base, leaving 10 bases of the junction unmatched. Per the germline V gene, CDR1 is MNHEY and CDR2 is SVGAGI. This CDR3 comprises 17 residues. The CDR3 DNA follows: TGTGCCAGCAGTTACTTCGGGCCTAGCGGGAGTGGGGATACGCAGTATTTT. Translated, it gives CASSYFGPSGSGDTQYF.

For this clonotype: This may be a read error: a much more frequent sequence differs by one nucleotide. The rearrangement links TRBV6-5 to TRBJ1-1; D not resolved. V gave up 7 bases and J gave up 1 base, with 7 bases separating them. Per the germline V gene, CDR1 is MNHEY and CDR2 is SVGAGI. The CDR3 length is 12 residues. The CDR3 coding sequence is TGTGCCAGCACCACAGAGAACACTGAAGCTTTCTTT. It yields the protein CASTTENTEAFF.

This clonotype was counted once. This could be a read error, since a much larger clone is one nucleotide away. This chain joins TRBV7-9 and TRBJ2-4; perhaps TRBD2 as D (6 bases). Germline CDR1 reads SEHNR; CDR2 reads FQNEAQ (reference sequence). The CDR3 consists of 12 residues. The CDR3 bases are TGTGCCAGAAGCTTGGGACTGCAAGGCCAGTACTTC. Protein product: CARSLGLQGQYF.

The rearrangement joins TRBV6-5 to TRBJ2-2; D remains unclear. This CDR3 region has 12 residues. V was trimmed by 6 bases and J by 5 bases, leaving 7 bases between them. Looked up from germline, CDR1 is MNHEY and CDR2 is SVGAGI. The CDR3 bases are TGTGCCAGCAGCGACGTAACCGGGGAGCTGTTTTTT. Translated: CASSDVTGELFF.

In its sample, this clonotype was seen many times. This chain joins TRBV29-1 and TRBJ1-1, with a weak D call TRBD1 (5 bases). Germline V gene lookup returns CDR1 SQVTM and CDR2 ANQGSEA. V gave up 3 bases and J gave up 4 bases, with 15 bases separating them. CDR3 length: 14 amino acids. The CDR3 protein is CSVDPGPQGTEAFF. In nucleotides, the CDR3 is TGCAGCGTTGATCCGGGACCCCAGGGCACTGAAGCTTTCTTT. Variable domain in full (rest from reference TRBV29-1 and TRBJ1-1): SAVISQKPSRDICQRGTSLTIQCQVDSQVTMMFWYRQQPGQSLTLIATANQGSEATYESGFVIDKFPISRPNLTFSTLTVSNMSPEDSSIYLCSVDPGPQGTEAFFGQGTRLTVV.

This clonotype was counted at least ten times. One junction end does not reproduce the germline sequence, and a read error may be involved. In nucleotides, the CDR3 is TGCAGCGTTGGTTCTGCGGGGGGCAGAGACTTC. It specifies CSVGSAGGRDF. This sequence joins TRBV29-1 and TRBJ2-7; 8 bases are shared with TRBD2. CDR1 and CDR2 (germline): SQVTM, ANQGSEA. This CDR3 has 11 amino acids.

This clonotype has ten or more counts. The rearrangement joins TRBV15 to TRBJ2-2, with unresolved D. The CDR3 runs 14 residues. CDR1 and CDR2 from the germline V gene are LNHNV and YYDKDF (reference sequence). Trimming removed 6 bases from V and 0 bases from J, with 8 bases in between. The CDR3 spells CATRGDANTGELFF. In DNA, the CDR3 is TGTGCCACCAGGGGCGATGCGAACACCGGGGAGCTGTTTTTT.

This clonotype was found many times. The rearrangement joins TRBV12-3 or TRBV12-4 to TRBJ2-5; a possible D gene is TRBD2 (6 bases). The CDR3 has 15 amino acids. With 1 base removed from V and 4 bases from J, the gap between germline ends came to 13 bases. This CDR3 reads CASSLGTTRGETQYF. The CDR3 nucleotides are TGTGCCAGCAGTTTAGGGACTACTCGGGGAGAGACCCAGTACTTC.

This clonotype was seen ten or more times. This chain uses TRBV29-1 with TRBJ2-5; D unresolved. The CDR3 runs to 11 residues. Trimming removed 8 bases from V and 5 bases from J, with 12 bases in between. Germline values: CDR1 SQVTM, CDR2 ANQGSEA. DNA of the CDR3: TGCAGCCCGAGGTTCGGGGAGACCCAGTACTTC. This gives the protein CSPRFGETQYF. Together with reference TRBV29-1 and TRBJ2-5, the CDR3 gives the full variable domain: SAVISQKPSRDICQRGTSLTIQCQVDSQVTMMFWYRQQPGQSLTLIATANQGSEATYESGFVIDKFPISRPNLTFSTLTVSNMSPEDSSIYLCSPRFGETQYFGPGTRLLVL.

This clonotype showed up many times. The V gene is TRBV10-1, the J gene TRBJ2-7; 7 nucleotides align to TRBD1. Trimming cost V 0 bases and J 4 bases; bases outside gene matches: 6. Germline CDR1 and CDR2: WNHNN and SYGVQD (reference sequence). The CDR3 sequence is 15 residues long. CDR3 DNA sequence: TGCGCCAGCAGTGAGTCAACAGGGGCCAGTTACGAGCAGTACTTC. It translates to CASSESTGASYEQYF.

The table lists this clonotype with many counts. The chain recombines TRBV28 with TRBJ1-1; D is possibly TRBD1 (6 bases). This CDR3 contains 14 residues. The germline V gene encodes CDR1 MDHEN and CDR2 SYDVKM. Between the trimmed V and J ends, which lost 7 bases and 4 bases, there was a span of 16 bases. The CDR3 region has the DNA TGTGCCAGCATCCGGCGAGGGGGGCGCACTGAAGCTTTCTTT. Its protein is CASIRRGGRTEAFF.

The chain carries TRBV12-3 or TRBV12-4 and TRBJ1-4; D gene unclear. Trimming took off 7 bases at V and 0 bases at J, with 12 bases between the two ends. The CDR3 consists of 15 residues. CDR3 sequence: CASNIGDATNEKLFF. CDR3 sequence (DNA): TGTGCCAGCAACATCGGAGATGCAACTAATGAAAAACTGTTTTTT.

This clonotype appeared a few times. The chain recombines TRBV27 with TRBJ2-1; tentative D call: TRBD1 (6 bases). V lost 5 bases and J lost 4, with 12 bases in between. CDR3 length equals 14 residues. Germline V CDR1 and CDR2: MNHEY, SMNVEV (reference sequence). CDR3 amino acids: CASSPSTGYNEQFF. In DNA, the CDR3 is TGTGCCAGCAGTCCCTCGACAGGATACAATGAGCAGTTCTTC.